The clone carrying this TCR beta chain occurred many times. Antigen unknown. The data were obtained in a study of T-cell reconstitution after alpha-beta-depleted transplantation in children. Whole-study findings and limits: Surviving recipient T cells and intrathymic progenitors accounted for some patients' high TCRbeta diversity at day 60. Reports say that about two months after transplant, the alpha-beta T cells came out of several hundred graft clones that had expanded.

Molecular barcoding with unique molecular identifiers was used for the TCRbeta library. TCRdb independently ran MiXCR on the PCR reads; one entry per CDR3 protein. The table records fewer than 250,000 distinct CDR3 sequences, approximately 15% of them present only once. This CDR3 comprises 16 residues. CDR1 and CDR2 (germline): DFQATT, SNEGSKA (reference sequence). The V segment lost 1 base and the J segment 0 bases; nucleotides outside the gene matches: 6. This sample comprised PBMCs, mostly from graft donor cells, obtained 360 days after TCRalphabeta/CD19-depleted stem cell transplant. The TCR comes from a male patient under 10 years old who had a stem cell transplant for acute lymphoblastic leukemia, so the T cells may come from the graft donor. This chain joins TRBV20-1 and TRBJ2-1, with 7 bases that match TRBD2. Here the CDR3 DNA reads TGCAGTGCTAGAGGCCTAGCGGCGAGCTCCTACAATGAGCAGTTCTTC. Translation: CSARGLAASSYNEQFF.